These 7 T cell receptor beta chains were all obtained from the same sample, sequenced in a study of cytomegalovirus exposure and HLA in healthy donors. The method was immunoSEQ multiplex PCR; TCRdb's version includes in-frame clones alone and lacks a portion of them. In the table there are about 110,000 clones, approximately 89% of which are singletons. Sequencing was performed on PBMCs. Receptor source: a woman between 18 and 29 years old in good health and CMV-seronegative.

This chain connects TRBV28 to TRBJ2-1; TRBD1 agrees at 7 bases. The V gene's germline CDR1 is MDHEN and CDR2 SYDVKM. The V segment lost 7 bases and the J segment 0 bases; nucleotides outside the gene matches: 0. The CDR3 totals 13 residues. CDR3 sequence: CASNRGSYNEQFF. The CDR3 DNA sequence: TGTGCCAGCAACAGGGGCTCCTACAATGAGCAGTTCTTC.

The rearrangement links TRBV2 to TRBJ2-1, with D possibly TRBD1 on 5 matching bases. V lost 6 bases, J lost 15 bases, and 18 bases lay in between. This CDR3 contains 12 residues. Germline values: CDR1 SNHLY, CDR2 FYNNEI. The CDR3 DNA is TGTGCCAGCAGAATTGAGGAAGGGGCTGTGTTCTTC. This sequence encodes CASRIEEGAVFF.

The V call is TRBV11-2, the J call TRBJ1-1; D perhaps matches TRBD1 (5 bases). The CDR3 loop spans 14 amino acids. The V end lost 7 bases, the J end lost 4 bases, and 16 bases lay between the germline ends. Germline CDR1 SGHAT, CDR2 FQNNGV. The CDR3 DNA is TGTGCCAGCACCAAGGAGGGGCGAAGCACTGAAGCTTTCTTT. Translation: CASTKEGRSTEAFF.

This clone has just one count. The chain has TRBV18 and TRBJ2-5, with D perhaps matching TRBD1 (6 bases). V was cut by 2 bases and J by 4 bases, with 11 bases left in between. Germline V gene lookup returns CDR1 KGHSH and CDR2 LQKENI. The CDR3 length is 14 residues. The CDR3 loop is CASSPDRSGETQYF. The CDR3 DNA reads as TGTGCCAGCTCACCAGACAGGTCGGGAGAGACCCAGTACTTC.

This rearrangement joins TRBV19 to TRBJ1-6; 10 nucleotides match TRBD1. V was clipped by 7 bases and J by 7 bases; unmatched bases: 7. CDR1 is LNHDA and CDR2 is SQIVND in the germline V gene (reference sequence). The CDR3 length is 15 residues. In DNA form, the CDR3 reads TGTGCCAGTACGGACAGGGGGGAGATAAATTCACCCCTCCACTTT. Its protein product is CASTDRGEINSPLHF.

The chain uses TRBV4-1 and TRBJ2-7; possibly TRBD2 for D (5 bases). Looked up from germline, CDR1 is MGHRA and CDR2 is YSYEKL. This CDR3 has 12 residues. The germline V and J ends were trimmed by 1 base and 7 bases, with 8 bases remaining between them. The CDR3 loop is CASSQVGVEQYF. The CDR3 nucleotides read TGCGCCAGCAGCCAAGTCGGGGTAGAGCAGTACTTC.

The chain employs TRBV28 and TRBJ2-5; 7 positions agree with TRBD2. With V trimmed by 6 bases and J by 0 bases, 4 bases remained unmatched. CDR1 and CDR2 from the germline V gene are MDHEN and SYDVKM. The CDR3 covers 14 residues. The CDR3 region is CASSLAVYQETQYF. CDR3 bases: TGTGCCAGCAGCCTAGCGGTGTACCAAGAGACCCAGTACTTC. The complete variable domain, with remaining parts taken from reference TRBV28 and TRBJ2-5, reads DVKVTQSSRYLVKRTGEKVFLECVQDMDHENMFWYRQDPGLGLRLIYFSYDVKMKEKGDIPEGYSVSREKKERFSLILESASTNQTSMYLCASSLAVYQETQYFGPGTRLLVL.